This entry describes one T cell receptor (beta chain). Assay: immunoSEQ multiplex PCR; the TCRdb copy retains only in-frame clones and omits some. The data show some 31,000 clones, roughly 89% seen once. This specimen belongs to a study of blood T cell repertoires in COVID-19. The germline V gene encodes CDR1 KGHSH and CDR2 LQKENI. This CDR3 contains 16 residues. Trimming left V 1 base short and J 3 bases short, with 15 bases between. The source is a man between 60 and 70 years old with active COVID-19. The material sequenced was peripheral blood. The chain joins TRBV18 to TRBJ1-1, with D maybe TRBD1 (5 bases). The CDR3 DNA reads TGTGCCAGCTCACCACAATTAATTGGGGGGGACACTGAAGCTTTCTTT. This sequence encodes CASSPQLIGGDTEAFF.